The clone carrying this T cell receptor (beta chain) was observed a few times. Sample-barcoded 5' priming and a J-beta primer mix drove a second PCR of about 6 to 12 cycles. TCRdb recomputed calls from the 5' RACE reads with MiXCR, one row per CDR3 protein. The data show fewer than 1,000,000 distinct CDR3 sequences, about 47% seen once. The sample originates from a study of blood T cells in healthy people across ages. Germline values: CDR1 ENHRY, CDR2 SYGVKD. The germline V and J ends were trimmed by 2 bases and 3 bases, with 11 bases remaining between them. The CDR3 spans 14 residues. The receptor was derived from a man older than 75 in good health. The chain couples TRBV10-3 to TRBJ2-7, with D perhaps matching TRBD1 (6 bases). Sequencing was carried out using blood. The CDR3 nucleotides are TGTGCCATCAGTGAGGGACAGCCAAACTACGAGCAGTACTTC. Residues: CAISEGQPNYEQYF.